Described below is a single T cell receptor (beta chain) sequence and its context. Its specificity is unknown. The germline gives CDR1 MNHNY, CDR2 SVGAGI (reference sequence). V was shortened by 4 bases and J by 10 bases, with 17 bases between the two germline ends. The CDR3 spans 15 residues. Amplification of TCR beta CDR3 regions used RNA as the template. The primer set for the first-round RT-PCR of the TCR CDR3 was HTBI. TCRdb reprocessed the multiplex PCR reads via MiXCR and lists one record per CDR3 protein. The sample lists 450,000 to 700,000 distinct CDR3 sequences, roughly 46% occurring once. Patients were excluded because of uncontrolled infection, other autoimmune disease, pregnancy or lactation. These data originate in a study of T cells in Graves' hyperthyroidism and ophthalmopathy. Whole-study findings and limits: Blood shared most expanded thyroid clonotypes above 0.001. Ophthalmopathy got predicted by the model a median roughly six months before its onset.

The V gene is TRBV6-6, the J gene TRBJ1-6, with D possibly matching TRBD1 (6 bases). Sequencing was carried out using peripheral blood or thyroid tissue (not recorded which). The receptor was isolated from a woman aged 18-29 years with Graves' hyperthyroidism. The CDR3 spells CASSSGVAPGSPLHF. CDR3 DNA: TGTGCCAGCAGTTCAGGGGTGGCCCCTGGGTCACCCCTCCACTTT.